One sample yielded the 2 T cell receptor beta chains listed below, sequenced in a study of shared T cell receptors in the human thymus. Clones were read by immunoSEQ multiplex PCR, and TCRdb kept only the in-frame ones, dropping some. The sample consists of more than 550,000 clones, 70% to 90% of them appearing once. The same sample was also used in a study of human thymus T cells.

The sample taken for sequencing was thymocytes. These receptors came from a girl younger than two with a congenital heart defect.

J is TRBJ2-7 and V is TRBV9, with D possibly TRBD2 on 7 matching bases. V lost 4 bases and J lost 2, with 22 bases in between. The CDR3 has 17 residues. Germline loops: CDR1 SGDLS, CDR2 YYNGEE. The CDR3 spells CASSPLGGLWTTYEQYF. CDR3 coding DNA: TGTGCCAGCAGCCCCCTGGGGGGGCTCTGGACAACCTACGAGCAGTACTTC.

This chain connects TRBV15 to TRBJ1-1, with 7 positions matching TRBD1. Germline V CDR1 and CDR2: LNHNV, YYDKDF (reference sequence). This CDR3 has 18 residues. V dropped 4 bases and J dropped 0; count of bases not matched to a gene: 14. CDR3 sequence reads: CATSTDRRDRLMNTEAFF. The CDR3 DNA reads TGTGCCACCAGCACGGATCGACGGGACAGACTCATGAACACTGAAGCTTTCTTT. The full variable domain, rest sourced from reference TRBV15 and TRBJ1-1, is DAMVIQNPRYQVTQFGKPVTLSCSQTLNHNVMYWYQQKSSQAPKLLFHYYDKDFNNEADTPDNFQSRRPNTSFCFLDIRSPGLGDTAMYLCATSTDRRDRLMNTEAFFGQGTRLTVV.